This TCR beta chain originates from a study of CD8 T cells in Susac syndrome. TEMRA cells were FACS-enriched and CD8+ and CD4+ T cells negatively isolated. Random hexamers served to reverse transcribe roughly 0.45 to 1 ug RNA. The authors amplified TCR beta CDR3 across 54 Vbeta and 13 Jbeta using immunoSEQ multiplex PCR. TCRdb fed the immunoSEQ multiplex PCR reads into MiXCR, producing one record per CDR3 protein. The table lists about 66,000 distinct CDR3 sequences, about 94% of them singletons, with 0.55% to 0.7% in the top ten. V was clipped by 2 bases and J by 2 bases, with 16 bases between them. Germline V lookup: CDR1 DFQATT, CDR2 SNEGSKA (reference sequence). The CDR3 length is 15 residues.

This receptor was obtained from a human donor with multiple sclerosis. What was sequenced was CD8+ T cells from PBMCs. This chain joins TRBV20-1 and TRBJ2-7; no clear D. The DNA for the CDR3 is TGCAGTGCTAGATCGGCCTGGCAGAACGCCTACGAGCAGTACTTC. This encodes CSARSAWQNAYEQYF.